These 10 T cell receptor beta chains came from one sample sequenced in a study of cytomegalovirus exposure and HLA in healthy donors. The method was immunoSEQ multiplex PCR; TCRdb's version includes in-frame clones alone and lacks a portion of them. Of approximately 220,000 clones listed, around nine tenths were seen once; the top ten hold less than 3%. The sequenced sample consisted of PBMCs. The receptors shown here come from a young man in good health and CMV-seronegative.

The rearrangement links TRBV29-1 to TRBJ2-1; D is undetermined. Trimming took 5 bases from V and 0 from J, leaving 14 bases between them. Germline assignment: CDR1 SQVTM and CDR2 ANQGSEA. The CDR3 contains 15 residues. CDR3 loop: CSVRLQSSSYNEQFF. CDR3 DNA sequence: TGCAGCGTTCGCCTACAGAGCAGCTCCTACAATGAGCAGTTCTTC.

V usage is TRBV7-9 and J usage is TRBJ2-1; 8 bases line up with TRBD2. Germline V lookup: CDR1 SEHNR, CDR2 FQNEAQ (reference sequence). J was trimmed by 7 bases and V by 5 bases; bases with no gene match: 10. This CDR3 is 15 amino acids long. CDR3 loop: CASSPPGLVRNEQFF. In DNA, the CDR3 is TGTGCCAGCAGCCCACCGGGACTAGTAAGAAATGAGCAGTTCTTC. Looking up the rest from reference TRBV7-9 and TRBJ2-1 gives the full variable domain: DTGVSQNPRHKITKRGQNVTFRCDPISEHNRLYWYRQTLGQGPEFLTYFQNEAQLEKSRLLSDRFSAERPKGSFSTLEIQRTEQGDSAMYLCASSPPGLVRNEQFFGPGTRLTVL.

The chain links TRBV19 to TRBJ1-2; weak D call: TRBD1 (6 bases). There are 12 residues in the CDR3. Trimming left V 6 bases short and J 1 base short, with 6 bases between. Looked up from germline, CDR1 is LNHDA and CDR2 is SQIVND (reference sequence). This CDR3 reads CASRQGNYGYTF. For the CDR3, the DNA is TGTGCCAGTAGACAGGGTAACTATGGCTACACCTTC.

The chain links TRBV4-2 to TRBJ2-7; 9 nucleotides match TRBD2. Germline CDR1 and CDR2: LGHNA and YNFKEQ. The CDR3 spans 15 residues. V was clipped by 4 bases and J by 5 bases; unmatched bases: 9. CDR3 region: CASSRVIAGDDEQYF. DNA for the CDR3: TGTGCCAGCAGCCGAGTCATAGCGGGAGACGACGAGCAGTACTTC.

The V call is TRBV27, the J call TRBJ2-6; D is possibly TRBD2 (6 bases). CDR1 is MNHEY, CDR2 SMNVEV, per germline (reference sequence). The germline V and J ends were trimmed by 2 bases and 0 bases, with 11 bases remaining between them. The CDR3 is 17 residues long. The CDR3 here is CASSLEQDYSGANVLTF. The CDR3 coding sequence is TGTGCCAGCAGTTTAGAACAGGACTACTCTGGGGCCAACGTCCTGACTTTC. Full variable domain (outside the CDR3, taken from reference TRBV27 and TRBJ2-6): EAQVTQNPRYLITVTGKKLTVTCSQNMNHEYMSWYRQDPGLGLRQIYYSMNVEVTDKGDVPEGYKVSRKEKRNFPLILESPSPNQTSLYFCASSLEQDYSGANVLTFGAGSRLTVL.

The rearrangement joins TRBV6-1 to TRBJ1-1, with 7 bases that match TRBD1. Germline V lookup: CDR1 MNHNS, CDR2 SASEGT. V shed 2 bases, J shed 4 bases, and the junction held 4 bases outside the gene matches. The CDR3 is made up of 14 amino acids. The CDR3 region has the DNA TGTGCCAGCAGTGAATGGCAGGGGGGCACTGAAGCTTTCTTT. Its translation is CASSEWQGGTEAFF.

V gene TRBV4-1 combines with J gene TRBJ2-7; TRBD1 might be the D (6 bases). Germline CDR1 and CDR2: MGHRA and YSYEKL. This CDR3 has 13 residues. V lost 4 bases to trimming and J lost 4 bases, with 11 bases between them. The CDR3 nucleotides are TGCGCCAGCAGCCCCCGGACAGATTACGAGCAGTACTTC. Its translation is CASSPRTDYEQYF.

The gene calls are TRBV18 and TRBJ2-1; the D gene is possibly TRBD2 (5 bases). CDR1 and CDR2 from the germline V gene are KGHSH and LQKENI. The CDR3 is 15 amino acids. The germline V and J ends were trimmed by 2 bases and 7 bases, with 15 bases remaining between them. The DNA for the CDR3 is TGTGCCAGCTCACCAGGAATCTCTAGCTGGAATGAGCAGTTCTTC. Residues: CASSPGISSWNEQFF.

The V call is TRBV7-2, the J call TRBJ1-2; 7 bases agree with TRBD1. With V trimmed by 3 bases and J by 8 bases, 6 bases remained unmatched. CDR1 is SGHTA and CDR2 is FQGNSA in the germline V gene. This CDR3 region has 13 residues. The CDR3 sequence is CASSFSRGDGYTF. CDR3 nucleotide sequence: TGTGCCAGCAGCTTTAGCAGGGGGGACGGCTACACCTTC.

The gene calls are TRBV7-9 and TRBJ2-5; 10 nucleotides line up with TRBD1. The CDR3 has 18 amino acids. Germline CDR1 is SEHNR and CDR2 is FQNEAQ (reference sequence). J lost 4 bases, V lost 4 bases, and 15 bases had no gene match. CDR3 sequence: CASSSGQGRLDRIETQYF. The DNA of the CDR3 is TGTGCCAGCAGCTCGGGACAGGGGAGGCTAGATAGGATAGAGACCCAGTACTTC.